The clone carrying this T cell receptor (beta chain) turned up a few times. What it binds is unknown. Participating donors were healthy, HIV-negative adults free of recent acute infections or vaccinations. The study ran the assay at deep level. Clones were sequenced by immunoSEQ multiplex PCR, and TCRdb holds only the in-frame ones, with some missing. This repertoire shows over a million clones, around four fifths found once; its top ten account for 1.4%. These data are taken from a study of shared clonotypes between healthy human individuals. Per germline, CDR1 LNHDA and CDR2 SQIVND (reference sequence). V shed 1 base, J shed 6 bases, and the junction held 4 bases outside the gene matches. CDR3 length: 15 amino acids. Study-wide results and limits: Against clonotypes common to all four donors, non-shared ones had lower generation probabilities.

The J gene is TRBJ1-5, the V gene TRBV19; 9 nucleotides line up with TRBD1. The source is a man between 18 and 29 years old in good health. The sequenced sample consisted of memory CD4+ T cells sorted from blood. Subset reported: CD45RA-negative fraction. The CDR3 DNA sequence: TGTGCCAGTAGTATAGGGGACAGGGCGAGTCAGCCCCAGCATTTT. Protein sequence: CASSIGDRASQPQHF.